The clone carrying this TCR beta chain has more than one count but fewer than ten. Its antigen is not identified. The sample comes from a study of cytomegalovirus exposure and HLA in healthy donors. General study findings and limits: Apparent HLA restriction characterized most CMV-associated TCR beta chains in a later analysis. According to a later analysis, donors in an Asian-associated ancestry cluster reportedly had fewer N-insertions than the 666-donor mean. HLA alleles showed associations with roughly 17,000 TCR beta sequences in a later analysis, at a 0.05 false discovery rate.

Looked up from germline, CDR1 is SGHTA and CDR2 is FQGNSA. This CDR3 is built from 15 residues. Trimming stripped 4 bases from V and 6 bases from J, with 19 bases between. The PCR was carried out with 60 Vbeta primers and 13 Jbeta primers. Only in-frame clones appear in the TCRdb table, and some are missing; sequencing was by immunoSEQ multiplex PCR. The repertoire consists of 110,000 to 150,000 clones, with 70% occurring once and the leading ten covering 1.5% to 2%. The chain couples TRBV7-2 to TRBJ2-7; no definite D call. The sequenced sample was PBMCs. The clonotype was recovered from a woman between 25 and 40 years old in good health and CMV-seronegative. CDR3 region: CASSSASIAGGEQYF. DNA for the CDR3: TGTGCCAGCAGCTCCGCCTCCATAGCCGGCGGCGAGCAGTACTTC.